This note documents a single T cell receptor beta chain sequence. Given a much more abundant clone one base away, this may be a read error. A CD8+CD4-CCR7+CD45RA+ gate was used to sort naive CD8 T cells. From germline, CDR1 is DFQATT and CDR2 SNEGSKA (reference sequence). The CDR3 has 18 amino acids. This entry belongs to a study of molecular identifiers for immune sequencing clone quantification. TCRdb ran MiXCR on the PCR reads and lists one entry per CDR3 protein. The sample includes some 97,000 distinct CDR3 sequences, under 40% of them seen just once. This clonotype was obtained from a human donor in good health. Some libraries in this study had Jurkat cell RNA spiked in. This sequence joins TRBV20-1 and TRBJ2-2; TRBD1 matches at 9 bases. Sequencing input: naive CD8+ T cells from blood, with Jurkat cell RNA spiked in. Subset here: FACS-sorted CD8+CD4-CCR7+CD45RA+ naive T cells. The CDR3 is CSSRDLRGTGPHTGELFF. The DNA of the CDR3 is TGCAGTTCTAGAGATCTAAGAGGGACAGGGCCCCACACCGGGGAGCTGTTTTTT.